The 27 T cell receptor beta chains given below trace back to one sample, sequenced in a study of blood T cell repertoires in COVID-19. Clones were read by immunoSEQ multiplex PCR, and TCRdb kept only the in-frame ones, dropping some. The sample lists roughly 260,000 clones; 90% to 95% were seen once. The sample comprised PBMCs or T cells enriched from blood (not recorded which). Source of these receptors: a young woman who had recovered from COVID-19.

The rearrangement joins TRBV28 to TRBJ1-6, with 10 bases identical to TRBD1. CDR1 is MDHEN and CDR2 is SYDVKM in the germline V gene. V lost 5 bases and J lost 9; bases outside the gene matches: 4. The CDR3 contains 14 residues. This CDR3 is CASSPGQGISPLHF. Here the CDR3 DNA reads TGTGCCAGCAGTCCGGGACAGGGGATTTCACCCCTCCACTTT.

For the CDR3, the DNA is TGCAGTGCTAGTAGGCTAGTCGGCCAAGAGACCCAGTACTTC. This translates into CSASRLVGQETQYF. The chain joins TRBV20-1 to TRBJ2-5; D is ambiguous. Between the trimmed V and J ends, which lost 3 bases and 1 base, there was a span of 12 bases. The CDR3 sequence is 14 residues long. The germline CDR1 and CDR2 sequences are DFQATT and SNEGSKA (reference sequence).

V and J are TRBV19 and TRBJ1-5, with D possibly TRBD1 on 5 matching bases. CDR1 and CDR2 from the germline V gene are LNHDA and SQIVND (reference sequence). The V end lost 7 bases, the J end lost 5 bases, and 30 bases lay between the germline ends. The CDR3 length is 19 residues. The CDR3 DNA reads TGTGCCAGTAATAAGGTTAAGTATTCGCGGGGCCCTATAGATCAGCCCCAGCATTTT. Its protein product is CASNKVKYSRGPIDQPQHF. Full variable domain (rest looked up from reference TRBV19 and TRBJ1-5): DGGITQSPKYLFRKEGQNVTLSCEQNLNHDAMYWYRQDPGQGLRLIYYSQIVNDFQKGDIAEGYSVSREKKESFPLTVTSAQKNPTAFYLCASNKVKYSRGPIDQPQHFGDGTRLSIL.

The chain couples TRBV28 to TRBJ1-1, with 9 bases that match TRBD1. The CDR3 sequence is 16 residues long. V lost 3 bases and J lost 0; bases outside the gene matches: 5. Germline V gene sequence: CDR1 MDHEN, CDR2 SYDVKM. The CDR3 DNA reads TGTGCCAGCAGTTTTGGGACAGGGAATATGAACACTGAAGCTTTCTTT. This translates into CASSFGTGNMNTEAFF.

This clone was picked up one time. The CDR3 region is CSASSDNEQFF. Here the CDR3 DNA reads TGCAGTGCTAGTTCGGACAATGAGCAGTTCTTC. V is TRBV20-1 and J is TRBJ2-1, with D unclear. In germline, CDR1 is DFQATT, CDR2 SNEGSKA (reference sequence). The V gene lost 3 bases and the J gene lost 5 bases, with 5 bases spanning the gap. The CDR3 sequence is 11 residues long.

This clone has just a few counts. The rearrangement links TRBV4-1 to TRBJ2-7, with 7 bases lining up with TRBD2. Per the germline V gene, CDR1 is MGHRA and CDR2 is YSYEKL. V lost 4 bases, J lost 3 bases, and 9 bases stayed unmatched. The CDR3 has 15 residues. The CDR3 nucleotides read TGCGCCAGCAGCCCGCTTGGGGAGGGCCGCTACGAGCAGTACTTC. Residues: CASSPLGEGRYEQYF.

This clone was recorded once. This rearrangement joins TRBV24-1 to TRBJ2-1; TRBD2 aligns across 7 bases. V lost 4 bases and J lost 3; bases outside the gene matches: 2. The CDR3 totals 14 residues. Germline CDR1 KGHDR, CDR2 SFDVKD. The CDR3 reads CATSESGIYNEQFF. Here the CDR3 DNA reads TGTGCCACCAGTGAAAGCGGGATCTACAATGAGCAGTTCTTC.

Only one count was recorded for this clone. The chain recombines TRBV7-9 with TRBJ1-2; no firm D call. Between the trimmed V and J ends, which lost 4 bases and 5 bases, there was a span of 11 bases. The CDR3 length is 13 residues. CDR1 is SEHNR, CDR2 FQNEAQ, per germline (reference sequence). The chain's CDR3 is CASSSEATYGYTF. The CDR3 DNA reads as TGTGCCAGCAGCTCCGAGGCCACTTATGGCTACACCTTC. Complete variable domain (other parts from reference TRBV7-9 and TRBJ1-2): DTGVSQNPRHKITKRGQNVTFRCDPISEHNRLYWYRQTLGQGPEFLTYFQNEAQLEKSRLLSDRFSAERPKGSFSTLEIQRTEQGDSAMYLCASSSEATYGYTFGSGTRLTVV.

The J gene is TRBJ2-5, the V gene TRBV9; 7 bases line up with TRBD1. V dropped 0 bases and J dropped 5; count of bases not matched to a gene: 7. Germline values: CDR1 SGDLS, CDR2 YYNGEE. The CDR3 length is 15 residues. CDR3 DNA sequence: TGTGCCAGCAGCGTAGAACAGGGACAGTGGGAGACCCAGTACTTC. Protein: CASSVEQGQWETQYF.

The chain is built from TRBV19 and TRBJ1-2, with 10 bases lining up with TRBD1. Germline V gene sequence: CDR1 LNHDA, CDR2 SQIVND (reference sequence). The CDR3 runs 13 residues. Germline trimming cut 7 bases from V and 8 bases from J; bases unmatched to any gene: 7. In DNA form, the CDR3 reads TGTGCCAGTACCTACGGACAGGGGGTCGGCTACACCTTC. Translation: CASTYGQGVGYTF.

This clone was found a few times. The chain carries TRBV28 and TRBJ2-2, with a weak D call TRBD2 (6 bases). The CDR3 length is 15 residues. Germline values: CDR1 MDHEN, CDR2 SYDVKM. V lost 5 bases and J 6 bases, leaving 16 bases between the germline ends. The chain's CDR3 is CASSVPGTAAGELFF. The CDR3 nucleotides are TGTGCCAGCAGTGTACCCGGGACTGCCGCCGGGGAGCTGTTTTTT.

CDR3 in DNA: TGTGCCAGTAAGGTTGGGGCTTCTACTGAAGCTTTCTTT. Translation gives CASKVGASTEAFF. The rearrangement links TRBV19 to TRBJ1-1; D is perhaps TRBD1 (5 bases). CDR1 is LNHDA, CDR2 SQIVND, per germline (reference sequence). V dropped 7 bases and J dropped 5 bases, with 14 bases sitting between them. The CDR3 extends over 13 amino acids.

The chain carries TRBV18 and TRBJ1-5; TRBD1 matches 9 bases. With 6 bases clipped from V and 1 base from J, the junction kept 7 bases outside the gene matches. CDR1 is KGHSH, CDR2 LQKENI, per germline. The CDR3 sequence is 16 residues long. CDR3 sequence: CASSDRTGASNQPQHF. The CDR3 DNA reads TGTGCCAGCTCGGATAGGACAGGGGCGAGCAATCAGCCCCAGCATTTT. Variable domain in full (rest from reference TRBV18 and TRBJ1-5): NAGVMQNPRHLVRRRGQEARLRCSPMKGHSHVYWYRQLPEEGLKFMVYLQKENIIDESGMPKERFSAEFPKEGPSILRIQQVVRGDSAAYFCASSDRTGASNQPQHFGDGTRLSIL.

This rearrangement joins TRBV7-9 to TRBJ1-5, with 11 bases aligning to TRBD1. Per the germline V gene, CDR1 is SEHNR and CDR2 is FQNEAQ (reference sequence). This CDR3 spans 19 amino acids. V shed 1 base, J shed 7 bases, and the junction held 15 bases outside the gene matches. The DNA for the CDR3 is TGTGCCAGCAGCTTAGGGTCATTGGGGACAGGGGGTTCCCGCCAGCCCCAGCATTTT. It codes for CASSLGSLGTGGSRQPQHF.

The chain employs TRBV5-1 and TRBJ1-4; 7 bases fit TRBD1. Germline lookup yields CDR1 SGHRS and CDR2 YFSETQ. V lost 2 bases to trimming and J lost 7 bases; unmatched junction nucleotides: 5. This CDR3 comprises 14 residues. The CDR3 region is CASSFGQEREKLFF. CDR3 DNA sequence: TGCGCCAGCAGCTTTGGACAGGAGCGTGAAAAACTGTTTTTT. Based on the CDR3 plus reference TRBV5-1 and TRBJ1-4, the full variable domain is KAGVTQTPRYLIKTRGQQVTLSCSPISGHRSVSWYQQTPGQGLQFLFEYFSETQRNKGNFPGRFSGRQFSNSRSEMNVSTLELGDSALYLCASSFGQEREKLFFGSGTQLSVL.

The chain carries TRBV2 and TRBJ2-1; TRBD2 aligns across 12 bases. Germline CDR1 SNHLY, CDR2 FYNNEI. Losses at the gene ends were 11 bases for V and 7 bases for J; bases not matched to a gene: 12. The CDR3 runs to 15 residues. CDR3 in DNA: TGTGCCTCTGGACTAGCGGGAATCCTGAAGAATGAGCAGTTCTTC. This encodes CASGLAGILKNEQFF.

The chain couples TRBV6-4 to TRBJ2-1; D is possibly TRBD2 (6 bases). Germline V CDR1 and CDR2: MRHNA, SNTAGT. The length of the CDR3 is 15 residues. V lost 0 bases, J lost 0 bases, and 6 bases lay in between. CDR3 protein: CASSDSEGSYNEQFF. CDR3 sequence (DNA): TGTGCCAGCAGTGACTCGGAGGGCTCCTACAATGAGCAGTTCTTC.

The chain employs TRBV12-3 or TRBV12-4 and TRBJ1-2; D gene unclear. The CDR3 has 13 amino acids. V shed 4 bases and J shed 8 bases, with 14 bases lying between them. As DNA, the CDR3 is TGTGCCAGCAGTTCAAACCCGTTGCGCGGCTACACCTTC. This codes for CASSSNPLRGYTF.

V and J are TRBV28 and TRBJ1-3; TRBD1 is a possible D gene (5 bases). Germline lookup yields CDR1 MDHEN and CDR2 SYDVKM. There are 14 residues in the CDR3. Trimming pared 6 bases from V and 4 bases from J, leaving 13 bases between. The CDR3 DNA reads as TGTGCCAGCAGAGACAGCTTCAGAGGAAACACCATATATTTT. Translation gives CASRDSFRGNTIYF. Together with reference TRBV28 and TRBJ1-3, the CDR3 gives the full variable domain: DVKVTQSSRYLVKRTGEKVFLECVQDMDHENMFWYRQDPGLGLRLIYFSYDVKMKEKGDIPEGYSVSREKKERFSLILESASTNQTSMYLCASRDSFRGNTIYFGEGSWLTVV.

The chain has TRBV5-4 and TRBJ2-5; 7 positions agree with TRBD2. This CDR3 region has 14 residues. Trimming removed 0 bases from V and 1 base from J; junction bases left unmatched: 0. Germline CDR1 SGHNT, CDR2 YYREEE (reference sequence). The CDR3 bases are TGTGCCAGCAGCTTGGGGGGGGGCCAAGAGACCCAGTACTTC. It translates to CASSLGGGQETQYF.

The chain has TRBV7-9 and TRBJ1-2, with D unclear. The CDR3 runs 14 residues. V shed 5 bases and J shed 3 bases, with 13 bases lying between them. Germline V gene lookup returns CDR1 SEHNR and CDR2 FQNEAQ (reference sequence). CDR3 protein: CASSDGRRDYGYTF. The CDR3 coding sequence is TGTGCCAGCAGCGACGGCCGCCGGGACTATGGCTACACCTTC.

This clone was picked up one time. The chain combines TRBV28 with TRBJ2-5; tentatively, D is TRBD2 (6 bases). The CDR3 consists of 15 residues. V lost 7 bases and J 2 bases, leaving 17 bases between the germline ends. CDR1 is MDHEN and CDR2 is SYDVKM in the germline V gene. The CDR3 DNA follows: TGTGCCAGCACCCGGCGAGGAGGGGATCAAGAGACCCAGTACTTC. Amino acids: CASTRRGGDQETQYF.

The chain joins TRBV7-8 to TRBJ2-7; no clear D gene. CDR1 SGHVS and CDR2 FQNEAQ come from the germline V gene. Trimming removed 5 bases from V and 0 bases from J, with 8 bases in between. CDR3 size: 13 residues. The CDR3 loop reads CASSPGFSYEQYF. In nucleotides, the CDR3 is TGTGCCAGCAGCCCAGGTTTCTCCTACGAGCAGTACTTC. The full variable domain, with the rest looked up from reference TRBV7-8 and TRBJ2-7, is GAGVSQSPRYKVAKRGQDVALRCDPISGHVSLFWYQQALGQGPEFLTYFQNEAQLDKSGLPSDRFFAERPEGSVSTLKIQRTQQEDSAVYLCASSPGFSYEQYFGPGTRLTVT.

In this sample, this clone turned up once. The gene calls are TRBV9 and TRBJ1-2; TRBD1 matches 10 bases. V dropped 3 bases and J dropped 4; count of bases not matched to a gene: 3. CDR1 and CDR2 (germline): SGDLS, YYNGEE. The length of the CDR3 is 14 residues. The CDR3 reads CASSGGTGVYGYTF. CDR3 sequence (DNA): TGTGCCAGCAGCGGAGGGACAGGGGTCTATGGCTACACCTTC.

This chain connects TRBV5-4 to TRBJ1-3; no reliable D call. The CDR3 length is 14 residues. Germline-derived CDR1 and CDR2 are SGHNT and YYREEE (reference sequence). V lost 0 bases and J 0 bases, leaving 4 bases between the germline ends. The CDR3 nucleotides read TGTGCCAGCAGCTTGGCCAGCTCTGGAAACACCATATATTTT. This sequence encodes CASSLASSGNTIYF.

V gene TRBV19 combines with J gene TRBJ1-6; 8 bases fit TRBD1. The CDR3 extends over 15 amino acids. Germline V CDR1 and CDR2: LNHDA, SQIVND (reference sequence). Unmatched junction bases numbered 8, after V lost 6 bases and J lost 7 bases. CDR3 bases: TGTGCCAGTAGGCCGGGGACAGGACTAAATTCACCCCTCCACTTT. It is translated as CASRPGTGLNSPLHF. Looking up the rest from reference TRBV19 and TRBJ1-6 gives the full variable domain: DGGITQSPKYLFRKEGQNVTLSCEQNLNHDAMYWYRQDPGQGLRLIYYSQIVNDFQKGDIAEGYSVSREKKESFPLTVTSAQKNPTAFYLCASRPGTGLNSPLHFGNGTRLTVT.

This clone was seen only a few times. V usage is TRBV3-1 (or the pseudogene TRBV3-2) and J usage is TRBJ2-1; D is perhaps TRBD1 (6 bases). Germline lookup yields CDR1 LGHDT and CDR2 YNNKEL (reference sequence). V lost 4 bases, J lost 1 base, and 17 bases lay in between. The length of the CDR3 is 17 residues. The CDR3 sequence: CASSLRRFQGSYNEQFF. The CDR3 DNA is TGTGCCAGCAGCCTTCGACGGTTTCAGGGGTCCTACAATGAGCAGTTCTTC.